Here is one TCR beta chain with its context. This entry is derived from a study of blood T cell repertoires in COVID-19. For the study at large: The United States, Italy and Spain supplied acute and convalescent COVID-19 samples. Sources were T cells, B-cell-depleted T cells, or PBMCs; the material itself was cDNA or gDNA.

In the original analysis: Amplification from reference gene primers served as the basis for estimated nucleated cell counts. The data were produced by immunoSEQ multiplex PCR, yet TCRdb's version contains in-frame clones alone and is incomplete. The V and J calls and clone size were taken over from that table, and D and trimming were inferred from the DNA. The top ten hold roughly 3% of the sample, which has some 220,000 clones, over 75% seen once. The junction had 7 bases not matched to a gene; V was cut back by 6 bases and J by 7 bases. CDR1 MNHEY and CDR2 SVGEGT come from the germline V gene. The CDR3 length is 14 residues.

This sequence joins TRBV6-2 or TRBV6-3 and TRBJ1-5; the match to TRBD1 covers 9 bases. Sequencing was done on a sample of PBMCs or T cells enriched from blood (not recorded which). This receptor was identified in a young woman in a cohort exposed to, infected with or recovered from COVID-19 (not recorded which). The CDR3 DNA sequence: TGTGCCAGCAGCCGGACAGGGGTGGGACAGCCCCAGCATTTT. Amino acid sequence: CASSRTGVGQPQHF.